The 6 T cell receptor beta chains below come from one sample, sequenced in a study of graft-versus-host responses after intestinal transplantation. Libraries were prepared by immunoSEQ multiplex PCR; TCRdb keeps only in-frame clonotypes and omits some of them. The sample lists under 150,000 clones; around nine tenths were seen once. Their antigens remain unidentified. This specimen was unstimulated CD4+ T cells sorted from spleen or lymph node cells, taken before intestinal transplant. The receptor set was obtained from a human donor who received an intestinal transplant.

In its sample, this clone was seen once. J is TRBJ1-4 and V is TRBV6-5; unclear D gene. Germline V gene data show CDR1 as MNHEY and CDR2 as SVGAGI. CDR3 length: 12 amino acids. Trimming left V 8 bases short and J 8 bases short, with 12 bases between. The CDR3 sequence: CASSDTREKLFF. The CDR3 nucleotides are TGTGCCAGCTCCGACACCCGAGAAAAACTGTTTTTT.

The chain has TRBV29-1 and TRBJ2-1, with D unresolved. There are 14 residues in the CDR3. The V and J ends lost 0 bases and 7 bases respectively, with 13 bases between them. Germline CDR1 SQVTM, CDR2 ANQGSEA. CDR3 coding DNA: TGCAGCGTTGAAGAGCGCGGTCTAAGGAATGAGCAGTTCTTC. Translating it yields CSVEERGLRNEQFF.

V is TRBV9 and J is TRBJ1-3; D ambiguous. The CDR3 runs to 14 residues. The V gene lost 1 base and the J gene lost 0 bases, with 5 bases spanning the gap. CDR1 is SGDLS, CDR2 YYNGEE, per germline. The CDR3 spells CASSVRDSGNTIYF. The CDR3 DNA sequence: TGTGCCAGCAGCGTAAGGGACTCTGGAAACACCATATATTTT.

The chain links TRBV6-1 to TRBJ2-3; tentatively, D is TRBD2 (6 bases). CDR3 length: 14 residues. V lost 7 bases and J 6 bases, leaving 17 bases between the germline ends. From germline, CDR1 is MNHNS and CDR2 SASEGT. In nucleotides, the CDR3 is TGTGCCAGCACCAGGAGGGGCGCAACTGATACGCAGTATTTT. Translated: CASTRRGATDTQYF.

This rearrangement joins TRBV5-5 to TRBJ2-1; no firm D call. Germline CDR1 is SGHKS and CDR2 is YYEKEE (reference sequence). This CDR3 contains 14 residues. With 0 bases removed from V and 4 bases from J, the gap between germline ends came to 8 bases. This CDR3 is CASSLGSAYNEQFF. The DNA of the CDR3 is TGTGCCAGCAGCTTGGGGTCGGCATACAATGAGCAGTTCTTC.

The rearrangement joins TRBV5-1 to TRBJ1-1, with D tentatively TRBD1 (6 bases). The germline gives CDR1 SGHRS, CDR2 YFSETQ. This CDR3 region has 14 residues. Trimming cost V 2 bases and J 2 bases, with 10 bases left between them. The CDR3 is CASSFLTGNTEAFF. As DNA, the CDR3 is TGCGCCAGCAGCTTCTTGACAGGAAACACTGAAGCTTTCTTT.